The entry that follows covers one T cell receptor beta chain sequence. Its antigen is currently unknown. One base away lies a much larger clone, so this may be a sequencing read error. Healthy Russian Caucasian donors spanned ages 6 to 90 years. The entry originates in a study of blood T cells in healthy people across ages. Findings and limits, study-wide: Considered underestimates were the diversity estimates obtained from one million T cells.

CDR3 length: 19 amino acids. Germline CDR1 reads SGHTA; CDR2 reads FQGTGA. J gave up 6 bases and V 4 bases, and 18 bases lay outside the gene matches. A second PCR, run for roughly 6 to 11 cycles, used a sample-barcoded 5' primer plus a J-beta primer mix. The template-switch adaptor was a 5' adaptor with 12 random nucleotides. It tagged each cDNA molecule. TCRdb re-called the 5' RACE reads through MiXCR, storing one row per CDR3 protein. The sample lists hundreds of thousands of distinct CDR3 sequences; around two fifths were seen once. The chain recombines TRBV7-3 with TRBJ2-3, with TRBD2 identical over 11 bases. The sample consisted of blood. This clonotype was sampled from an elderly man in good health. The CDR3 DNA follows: TGTGCCAGCAGCTACTTACCCCGAGGTAGCGGGAGGGCAGGGGATACGCAGTATTTT. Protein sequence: CASSYLPRGSGRAGDTQYF.